Each of the 20 T cell receptor beta chains below was sequenced from the same sample in a study of siplizumab effects on memory and regulatory T cells. TCRdb's table, derived via immunoSEQ multiplex PCR, lists solely in-frame clones and lacks some. Here the sample spans about 100,000 clones, around 90% being singletons. Sequencing used Tregs sorted from blood. These receptors were taken from a human donor in good health.

The rearrangement uses TRBV27 and TRBJ2-2; 9 bases agree with TRBD2. With 4 bases clipped from V and 2 bases from J, the junction kept 5 bases outside the gene matches. The germline gives CDR1 MNHEY, CDR2 SMNVEV (reference sequence). The CDR3 covers 16 residues. The CDR3 region has the DNA TGTGCCAGCAGTTGGGGACTAGCCGTTAACACCGGGGAGCTGTTTTTT. Translated: CASSWGLAVNTGELFF.

This chain connects TRBV5-1 to TRBJ2-7; 10 nucleotides agree with TRBD2. Germline V lookup: CDR1 SGHRS, CDR2 YFSETQ. The CDR3 has 19 amino acids. Germline trimming cut 6 bases from V and 3 bases from J; bases unmatched to any gene: 21. The chain's CDR3 is CASTQGRGSGRSRVYEQYF. The CDR3, as DNA: TGCGCCAGCACTCAAGGTCGGGGTAGCGGGAGGTCCCGGGTCTACGAGCAGTACTTC.

The J gene is TRBJ2-7, the V gene TRBV7-2; the match to TRBD2 covers 11 bases. There are 13 residues in the CDR3. From germline, CDR1 is SGHTA and CDR2 FQGNSA. V lost 5 bases, J lost 9 bases, and 6 bases stayed unmatched. CDR3 sequence (DNA): TGTGCCAGCAGCGCACTAGCGGGAGCTCGGCAGTACTTC. Its translation is CASSALAGARQYF.

V is TRBV7-3 and J is TRBJ2-5, with D uncertain. Between the trimmed V and J ends, which lost 1 base and 5 bases, there was a span of 8 bases. The CDR3 has 13 amino acids. Germline CDR1 and CDR2: SGHTA and FQGTGA. For the CDR3, the DNA is TGTGCCAGCAGCTTAAGTAATTCCGAGACCCAGTACTTC. This codes for CASSLSNSETQYF.

In this sample, this clone turned up once. The rearrangement links TRBV6-5 to TRBJ2-7, with D perhaps matching TRBD1 (6 bases). The CDR3 consists of 14 residues. Germline-derived CDR1 and CDR2 are MNHEY and SVGAGI. Trimming cost V 0 bases and J 3 bases, with 9 bases left between them. The CDR3 DNA is TGTGCCAGCAGTTACTCCGGGACAATCTACGAGCAGTACTTC. This codes for CASSYSGTIYEQYF.

This clone has just one count. The CDR3 bases are TGTGCCAGTAGTCATTGGTTGGATTCACAATACCTATTGCCCCAGCATTTT. Translation: CASSHWLDSQYLLPQHF. This sequence joins TRBV19 and TRBJ1-5; no definite D call. Trimming pared 5 bases from V and 9 bases from J, leaving 26 bases between. This CDR3 region has 17 residues. The germline CDR1 and CDR2 sequences are LNHDA and SQIVND (reference sequence). The complete variable domain, with remaining parts taken from reference TRBV19 and TRBJ1-5, reads DGGITQSPKYLFRKEGQNVTLSCEQNLNHDAMYWYRQDPGQGLRLIYYSQIVNDFQKGDIAEGYSVSREKKESFPLTVTSAQKNPTAFYLCASSHWLDSQYLLPQHFGDGTRLSIL.

This chain links TRBV6-5 with TRBJ2-5; weak D call: TRBD1 (5 bases). The CDR3 covers 16 residues. CDR1 is MNHEY and CDR2 is SVGAGI in the germline V gene. The V end lost 0 bases, the J end lost 5 bases, and 16 bases lay between the germline ends. In DNA, the CDR3 is TGTGCCAGCAGTTACTCGATACAGGAACAACGGGAGACCCAGTACTTC. It yields the protein CASSYSIQEQRETQYF.

The rearrangement uses TRBV5-5 and TRBJ2-7; 7 bases are shared with TRBD2. Losses at the gene ends were 4 bases for V and 1 base for J; bases not matched to a gene: 8. This CDR3 spans 15 amino acids. The germline gives CDR1 SGHKS, CDR2 YYEKEE (reference sequence). CDR3 DNA: TGTGCCAGCAGCCTGAGCGGGACCCAATCCTACGAGCAGTACTTC. Amino acid sequence: CASSLSGTQSYEQYF.

This chain joins TRBV14 and TRBJ2-4; 10 nucleotides match TRBD2. The V and J ends lost 1 base and 6 bases, in that order; junction bases with no gene match: 12. Germline CDR1 is SGHDN and CDR2 is FVKESK. This CDR3 is built from 18 residues. DNA for the CDR3: TGTGCCAGCAGCCAAGCGGCCGGGACTAGCGTGAGAGGAAACATTCAGTACTTC. Translation gives CASSQAAGTSVRGNIQYF.

The chain combines TRBV5-4 with TRBJ2-1; tentatively, D is TRBD2 (5 bases). CDR1 and CDR2 (germline): SGHNT, YYREEE (reference sequence). V was shortened by 4 bases and J by 0 bases, with 11 bases between the two germline ends. The CDR3 covers 15 residues. The CDR3 here is CASSPSGSSYNEQFF. The DNA for the CDR3 is TGTGCCAGCAGCCCAAGCGGTAGCTCCTACAATGAGCAGTTCTTC.

This clone was seen only once. The chain has TRBV7-3 and TRBJ2-2; no firm D call. The CDR3 totals 16 residues. V was shortened by 1 base and J by 2 bases, with 11 bases between the two germline ends. Germline V gene sequence: CDR1 SGHTA, CDR2 FQGTGA. This chain's CDR3 is CASSLIGGRNTGELFF. The CDR3 region has the DNA TGTGCCAGCAGCTTAATAGGCGGAAGAAACACCGGGGAGCTGTTTTTT. The full variable domain, completed using reference TRBV7-3 and TRBJ2-2, is GAGVSQTPSNKVTEKGKYVELRCDPISGHTALYWYRQSLGQGPEFLIYFQGTGAADDSGLPNDRFFAVRPEGSVSTLKIQRTERGDSAVYLCASSLIGGRNTGELFFGEGSRLTVL.

In this sample, this clone turned up once. This chain connects TRBV2 to TRBJ1-2, with D perhaps TRBD1 (5 bases). Deletions cut 6 bases from V and 8 bases from J, with 25 bases between. Germline V gene sequence: CDR1 SNHLY, CDR2 FYNNEI. The CDR3 has 16 amino acids. In nucleotides, the CDR3 is TGTGCCAGCAGACGCCCTGGGACGGCCGTTTTCGGGGGCTACACCTTC. Residues: CASRRPGTAVFGGYTF.

This sequence joins TRBV5-1 and TRBJ1-4, with TRBD1 identical over 7 bases. This CDR3 comprises 15 residues. V was pared by 3 bases and J by 0 bases, with 2 bases of the junction left unmatched. Germline V gene sequence: CDR1 SGHRS, CDR2 YFSETQ. CDR3: CASSWQGATNEKLFF. CDR3 bases: TGCGCCAGCAGCTGGCAGGGGGCAACTAATGAAAAACTGTTTTTT. The entire variable domain, with the rest obtained from reference TRBV5-1 and TRBJ1-4, is as follows: KAGVTQTPRYLIKTRGQQVTLSCSPISGHRSVSWYQQTPGQGLQFLFEYFSETQRNKGNFPGRFSGRQFSNSRSEMNVSTLELGDSALYLCASSWQGATNEKLFFGSGTQLSVL.

The V and J genes are TRBV19 and TRBJ2-1; 13 bases agree with TRBD2. Germline V gene data show CDR1 as LNHDA and CDR2 as SQIVND (reference sequence). The CDR3 spans 15 residues. V was pared by 4 bases and J by 6 bases, with 3 bases of the junction left unmatched. This CDR3 is CASSTGTSGVNEQFF. The DNA of the CDR3 is TGTGCCAGTAGTACAGGGACTAGCGGGGTCAATGAGCAGTTCTTC.

V and J are TRBV28 and TRBJ1-5; 7 bases agree with TRBD1. The V segment lost 5 bases and the J segment 7 bases; nucleotides outside the gene matches: 11. This CDR3 is built from 15 residues. Germline V lookup: CDR1 MDHEN, CDR2 SYDVKM. CDR3 region: CASSPKSGGQQPQHF. Written as DNA, the CDR3 is TGTGCCAGCAGTCCGAAATCAGGGGGGCAACAGCCCCAGCATTTT. Filled out from reference TRBV28 and TRBJ1-5, the complete variable domain reads DVKVTQSSRYLVKRTGEKVFLECVQDMDHENMFWYRQDPGLGLRLIYFSYDVKMKEKGDIPEGYSVSREKKERFSLILESASTNQTSMYLCASSPKSGGQQPQHFGDGTRLSIL.

This sequence joins TRBV28 and TRBJ1-5, with D possibly being TRBD1 (6 bases). The CDR3 has 17 residues. The germline CDR1 and CDR2 sequences are MDHEN and SYDVKM. V was shortened by 5 bases and J by 5 bases, with 22 bases between the two germline ends. In nucleotides, the CDR3 is TGTGCCAGCAGTCCCCCGGGCATCTTAAGGGGGGATCAGCCCCAGCATTTT. Translation: CASSPPGILRGDQPQHF.

This clone is a singleton in its sample. V is TRBV19 and J is TRBJ2-3, with D hard to call. The CDR3 runs to 15 residues. Germline CDR1 is LNHDA and CDR2 is SQIVND (reference sequence). The V end was cut by 4 bases, the J end by 3 bases, with 14 bases between. The CDR3 coding sequence is TGTGCCAGTAGTAAAACGGGCCCAAGGACAGATACGCAGTATTTT. Encoded protein: CASSKTGPRTDTQYF.

The chain has TRBV7-9 and TRBJ1-1; no reliable D call. Trimming removed 5 bases at V and 6 bases at J, with 7 bases between. The length of the CDR3 is 11 residues. Germline assignment: CDR1 SEHNR and CDR2 FQNEAQ (reference sequence). CDR3 amino acids: CASSREAEAFF. The DNA for the CDR3 is TGTGCCAGCAGCCGAGAGGCTGAAGCTTTCTTT.

This clone occurred a few times. The chain's CDR3 is CASSQDPSGSANTGELFF. CDR3 coding DNA: TGCGCCAGCAGCCAAGATCCTAGCGGGAGCGCGAACACCGGGGAGCTGTTTTTT. This chain joins TRBV4-1 and TRBJ2-2; TRBD2 matches at 10 bases. The CDR3 contains 18 residues. V dropped 0 bases and J dropped 0; count of bases not matched to a gene: 4. Germline V gene data show CDR1 as MGHRA and CDR2 as YSYEKL.

The table lists this clone with a count of one. V and J are TRBV5-1 and TRBJ2-7; 9 bases map to TRBD2. Germline V gives CDR1 SGHRS, CDR2 YFSETQ. The CDR3 loop spans 13 amino acids. Germline trimming cut 5 bases from V and 7 bases from J; bases unmatched to any gene: 7. DNA of the CDR3: TGCGCCAGCAGGCGGGAGGGCCTAGGGGAGCAGTACTTC. Amino acid sequence: CASRREGLGEQYF.